The clone carrying this TCR beta chain was seen only a few times. Its target is not known. The junction had 16 bases not matched to a gene; V was cut back by 7 bases and J by 5 bases. This CDR3 region has 16 residues. The germline CDR1 and CDR2 sequences are SGHRS and YFSETQ. The record originates from a study of cytomegalovirus exposure and HLA in healthy donors. Study in general: The platform used for the roughly 110 validation repertoires matched that of the approximately 670 first-cohort repertoires, a later analysis reported.

Sequenced by immunoSEQ multiplex PCR; TCRdb stores in-frame clones only, minus some. The sample lists some 90,000 clones, around 88% occurring once. Regarding the study as a whole: The authors confirmed in vitro that three CMV-associated chains were specific for CMV antigens. The study designated about 160 TCR beta chains cytomegalovirus-associated. There were some public TCRs occurring in many donors, but most TCR sequences were rare.

The chain is built from TRBV5-1 and TRBJ2-5; 8 bases map to TRBD2. Material for sequencing was PBMCs. This clonotype was obtained from a woman in her 30s in good health and CMV-seronegative. This CDR3 is CASGSGSEVPGETQYF. In DNA form, the CDR3 reads TGCGCCAGCGGGAGCGGGAGTGAGGTACCGGGGGAGACCCAGTACTTC. Filled out from reference TRBV5-1 and TRBJ2-5, the complete variable domain reads KAGVTQTPRYLIKTRGQQVTLSCSPISGHRSVSWYQQTPGQGLQFLFEYFSETQRNKGNFPGRFSGRQFSNSRSEMNVSTLELGDSALYLCASGSGSEVPGETQYFGPGTRLLVL.